The present entry profiles one TCR beta chain with its context. Its antigen is still unknown. This entry is derived from a study of a mutant IDH1 vaccine in newly diagnosed glioma. Specified time point: week 35, safety follow-up. Each dose of the vaccine consisted of 300 ug of mutant IDH1 20-mer peptide, with topical imiquimod. TCRdb keeps only in-frame clones here, not all; method: immunoSEQ multiplex PCR. The sample gives some 70,000 clones, less than 90% of which show up once; 10% to 15% is in the top ten. The sample consisted of PBMCs, taken from a glioma patient whose treatment included an IDH1 peptide vaccine. This TCR came from a man in his late teens or twenties with glioma.

The CDR3 sequence is CASSPQGGQGTEAFF. CDR3 coding DNA: TGCGCCAGCAGCCCCCAGGGGGGGCAGGGCACTGAAGCTTTCTTT. The chain has TRBV5-1 and TRBJ1-1; 7 bases match TRBD1. CDR1 SGHRS and CDR2 YFSETQ come from the germline V gene. With V trimmed by 4 bases and J by 4 bases, 10 bases remained unmatched. The CDR3 covers 15 residues.